A selection of T cell receptor beta chains follows, all from one sample in a study of cytomegalovirus exposure and HLA in healthy donors. Sequencing was performed with immunoSEQ multiplex PCR; in TCRdb, only in-frame clones are kept and a portion is missing. The sample lists under 200,000 clones; 70% to 90% were seen once. Sequences were obtained from PBMCs. Every receptor here comes from a man between 18 and 35 years old in good health and CMV-seropositive. The CDR3 runs from the conserved cysteine through the conserved F or W. The D gene is left open where the match is weak. The size entry is marked missing in some rows and otherwise reads once, few, many or a size class.

TRBV6-5	NA	13	NA	TRBJ2-5	CASSSPDTGTQYF	TGTGCCAGCAGTTCCCCGGACACGGGGACCCAGTACTTC
TRBV5-1	TRBD1	16	NA	TRBJ1-2	CASSPGTGTYNYGYTF	TGCGCCAGCAGCCCCGGGACAGGGACATATAACTATGGCTACACCTTC
TRBV30	NA	12	NA	TRBJ2-7	CAWGDMSYEQYF	TGTGCCTGGGGGGACATGTCCTACGAGCAGTACTTC
TRBV6-1	NA	11	NA	TRBJ2-1	CASIRRNEQFF	TGTGCCAGCATTCGGAGGAATGAGCAGTTCTTC
TRBV6-1	NA	13	once	TRBJ2-1	CASSESGRNEQFF	TGTGCCAGCAGTGAATCAGGGCGCAATGAGCAGTTCTTC
TRBV18	NA	18	NA	TRBJ1-6	CASSLTGPPFALGSPLHF	TGTGCCAGCTCCCTAACAGGACCCCCCTTCGCGTTAGGTTCACCCCTCCACTTT
TRBV7-9	NA	15	NA	TRBJ1-1	CASSPPAGVNTEAFF	TGTGCCAGCAGCCCCCCCGCGGGGGTGAACACTGAAGCTTTCTTT
TRBV27	TRBD1	17	NA	TRBJ2-5	CASSSGPGQGFGETQYF	TGTGCCAGCAGTTCTGGACCGGGACAGGGGTTTGGGGAGACCCAGTACTTC
TRBV6-5	NA	15	NA	TRBJ2-3	CASSLRGGSTDTQYF	TGTGCCAGCAGTCTACGCGGAGGGTCCACAGATACGCAGTATTTT
TRBV9	TRBD1	14	NA	TRBJ1-1	CASSVRQGGTEAFF	TGTGCCAGCAGCGTTAGACAGGGCGGCACTGAAGCTTTCTTT
TRBV13	NA	13	NA	TRBJ1-2	CASSHDSNYGYTF	TGTGCCAGCAGCCACGACAGTAACTATGGCTACACCTTC
TRBV7-9	NA	13	few	TRBJ1-1	CASSATGGTEAFF	TGTGCCAGCAGCGCAACCGGAGGCACTGAAGCTTTCTTT
TRBV9	TRBD2	17	NA	TRBJ2-1	CASSGRTGTTIYNEQFF	TGTGCCAGCAGCGGGAGGACCGGGACTACTATTTACAATGAGCAGTTCTTC
TRBV2	NA	18	NA	TRBJ1-5	CASSEQRGTLLNNQPQHF	TGTGCCAGCAGTGAACAAAGGGGGACCCTCCTTAACAATCAGCCCCAGCATTTT
TRBV7-2	TRBD2	13	NA	TRBJ2-1	CASGVGGNNEQFF	TGTGCCAGCGGCGTGGGGGGGAACAATGAGCAGTTCTTC
TRBV5-1	TRBD1	15	NA	TRBJ1-6	CASSWDRTYNSPLHF	TGCGCCAGCAGCTGGGACAGGACCTATAATTCACCCCTCCACTTT
TRBV11-3	NA	16	once	TRBJ2-1	CASSLGGISSYNEQFF	TGTGCCAGCAGCTTAGGCGGGATCAGCTCCTACAATGAGCAGTTCTTC
TRBV6-1	TRBD2	15	once	TRBJ2-7	CASRDTSGGLYEQYF	TGTGCCAGCAGAGATACTAGCGGGGGTCTCTACGAGCAGTACTTC
TRBV6-1	NA	14	NA	TRBJ1-1	CASSLYYSNTEAFF	TGTGCCAGCAGCCTATATTATAGTAACACTGAAGCTTTCTTT
TRBV28	NA	14	NA	TRBJ2-7	CASSSRSGSYEQYF	TGTGCCAGCAGCTCCAGGTCCGGCTCCTACGAGCAGTACTTC
TRBV27	TRBD2	16	NA	TRBJ2-2	CASSLYAGVKTGELFF	TGTGCCAGCAGTTTATATGCGGGGGTGAAAACCGGGGAGCTGTTTTTT
TRBV27	NA	14	NA	TRBJ2-2	CASSLTANTGELFF	TGTGCCAGCAGTTTGACAGCGAACACCGGGGAGCTGTTTTTT
TRBV5-4	NA	15	NA	TRBJ2-7	CASSLGTPSSYEQYF	TGTGCCAGCAGCTTGGGGACACCGAGCTCCTACGAGCAGTACTTC
TRBV27	TRBD1	17	NA	TRBJ2-7	CASSPFDRVPLSGEQYF	TGTGCCAGCAGTCCGTTCGACAGGGTTCCCCTTTCTGGCGAGCAGTACTTC
TRBV7-8	NA	18	NA	TRBJ2-3	CASSLASKGIGHTDTQYF	TGTGCCAGCAGCTTAGCGTCAAAGGGGATAGGGCACACAGATACGCAGTATTTT
TRBV7-2	TRBD1	15	NA	TRBJ1-2	CASSSPGGEIYGYTF	TGTGCCAGCAGCTCACCAGGGGGAGAAATTTATGGCTACACCTTC
TRBV5-1	NA	13	NA	TRBJ2-5	CASSLGAEETQYF	TGCGCCAGCAGCTTGGGGGCCGAAGAGACCCAGTACTTC
TRBV5-1	NA	13	NA	TRBJ2-5	CASSLGWRETQYF	TGCGCCAGCAGCTTGGGCTGGAGGGAGACCCAGTACTTC
TRBV14	NA	17	NA	TRBJ2-2	CASSQDLTGMNTGELFF	TGTGCCAGCAGCCAAGATCTGACGGGGATGAACACCGGGGAGCTGTTTTTT
TRBV11-2	TRBD1	13	NA	TRBJ1-2	CASSSDRGYGYTF	TGTGCCAGCAGCTCCGACAGGGGCTATGGCTACACCTTC
TRBV7-9	NA	14	NA	TRBJ2-5	CASSLAGAGETQYF	TGTGCCAGCAGCTTAGCGGGGGCGGGAGAGACCCAGTACTTC
TRBV19	TRBD1	15	NA	TRBJ2-5	CASRGGTGEQETQYF	TGTGCCAGTAGGGGCGGGACAGGGGAACAAGAGACCCAGTACTTC
TRBV27	NA	15	NA	TRBJ1-1	CASRGDRWGNTEAFF	TGTGCCAGCAGGGGTGACAGGTGGGGGAACACTGAAGCTTTCTTT
TRBV6-1	NA	14	NA	TRBJ1-1	CASSAWVNRDEAFF	TGTGCCAGCAGTGCGTGGGTTAACAGAGATGAAGCTTTCTTT
TRBV9	TRBD2	14	once	TRBJ2-5	CASSVGDYSETQYF	TGTGCCAGCAGCGTAGGGGACTATAGCGAGACCCAGTACTTC